Below, 9 T cell receptor beta chains from the same sample are listed, as sequenced in a study of Ad26.COV2.S vaccination and SARS-CoV-2 variants. The treatment: approximately 18 received Ad26.COV2.S at low or high dose, single or two shots; five or six received placebo; per-sample allocation not given. Repertoires come from day 63 after the first vaccine or placebo injection. Assay used: immunoSEQ multiplex PCR; TCRdb lists only in-frame clones, some missing. Of about 680,000 clones detected, about 90% appear once; the ten largest clones hold about 1.5%. The starting material was peripheral blood, obtained in a trial of Ad26.COV2.S vaccine versus placebo. Receptor source: a person between 18 and 65 years old who received the Ad26.COV2.S COVID-19 vaccine or a placebo.

The CDR3 DNA reads as TGTGCCAGCAGCGAACAGGGGCCTCCAGATACGCAGTATTTT. Protein sequence: CASSEQGPPDTQYF. The V call is TRBV7-2, the J call TRBJ2-3, with TRBD1 matching 7 bases. CDR3 length: 14 residues. Unmatched junction bases numbered 6, after V lost 5 bases and J lost 4 bases. Germline V CDR1 and CDR2: SGHTA, FQGNSA.

The rearrangement uses TRBV4-2 and TRBJ2-2; D gene ambiguous. CDR1 and CDR2 (germline): LGHNA, YNFKEQ. CDR3 length: 15 residues. V lost 0 bases and J lost 6, with 11 bases in between. CDR3 sequence reads: CASSQDGIGPGELFF. The CDR3 coding sequence is TGTGCCAGCAGCCAAGATGGAATAGGGCCCGGGGAGCTGTTTTTT.

The chain recombines TRBV6-6 with TRBJ1-2; the match to TRBD1 covers 10 bases. This CDR3 is 15 amino acids long. With V trimmed by 4 bases and J by 5 bases, 7 bases remained unmatched. Germline assignment: CDR1 MNHNY and CDR2 SVGAGI (reference sequence). DNA of the CDR3: TGTGCCAGCAGTTCCTCGGACAGGGGGAGATATGGCTACACCTTC. Amino acids: CASSSSDRGRYGYTF.

The chain recombines TRBV4-2 with TRBJ1-1; D is undetermined. V dropped 1 base and J dropped 2 bases, with 8 bases sitting between them. Germline V gene data show CDR1 as LGHNA and CDR2 as YNFKEQ. The CDR3 has 14 amino acids. The CDR3 is CASSQGLSNTEAFF. As DNA, the CDR3 is TGTGCCAGCAGCCAAGGTTTAAGTAACACTGAAGCTTTCTTT.

The chain links TRBV5-1 to TRBJ1-2; 7 bases map to TRBD1. The V gene end was trimmed by 4 bases and the J gene end by 4 bases; junction bases not matched to a gene: 4. CDR3 length equals 13 residues. Germline assignment: CDR1 SGHRS and CDR2 YFSETQ. The CDR3 nucleotides read TGCGCCAGCAGCGCGACAGGGATCTATGGCTACACCTTC. Translated, it gives CASSATGIYGYTF.

The genes are TRBV3-1 (or the pseudogene TRBV3-2) and TRBJ2-2; 7 nucleotides align to TRBD2. J was trimmed by 5 bases and V by 4 bases; bases with no gene match: 7. CDR1 and CDR2 (germline): LGHDT, YNNKEL (reference sequence). The CDR3 is made up of 15 amino acids. CDR3: CASSPTSRGTGELFF. The CDR3, as DNA: TGTGCCAGCAGCCCGACTAGCCGAGGAACCGGGGAGCTGTTTTTT.

The chain recombines TRBV27 with TRBJ2-3, with D unresolved. Germline V gene data show CDR1 as MNHEY and CDR2 as SMNVEV (reference sequence). Trimming took off 2 bases at V and 4 bases at J, with 10 bases between the two ends. The CDR3 extends over 14 amino acids. CDR3 nucleotides: TGTGCCAGCAGTTTAAACATCCCCCCAGATACGCAGTATTTT. It encodes CASSLNIPPDTQYF.

The chain recombines TRBV2 with TRBJ2-7; 12 bases agree with TRBD2. Germline-derived CDR1 and CDR2 are SNHLY and FYNNEI. The J segment lost 3 bases and the V segment lost 1 base, leaving 10 bases of the junction unmatched. This CDR3 has 18 amino acids. DNA for the CDR3: TGTGCCAGCAGTGAAGTACTAGCGGGAGGTGCGGAGTACTACGAGCAGTACTTC. Protein: CASSEVLAGGAEYYEQYF.

The chain is built from TRBV10-3 and TRBJ1-2, with TRBD1 identical over 9 bases. The CDR3 contains 14 residues. Germline loops: CDR1 ENHRY, CDR2 SYGVKD. Trimming at V came to 7 bases and at J to 8 bases, leaving 11 bases not matched to a gene. In DNA form, the CDR3 reads TGTGCCATCACCCGAGACAGGGGGGCGGGCGGCTACACCTTC. Its protein product is CAITRDRGAGGYTF.